A single sample is the source of the 19 T cell receptor beta chains below, sequenced in a study of blood T cell repertoires in COVID-19. Generated by immunoSEQ multiplex PCR, the TCRdb table keeps only in-frame clones and is missing some. The top ten hold about 4.2% of the sample, which has roughly 300,000 clones, approximately 86% seen once. The sequenced sample was PBMCs or T cells enriched from blood (not recorded which). These receptors all stem from a woman between 40 and 55 years old with acute COVID-19.

This clone was seen once. The gene calls are TRBV23-1 and TRBJ2-1; TRBD2 aligns across 11 bases. TRBV23-1 is sorted into the ORF group, with uncertain function. The CDR3 length is 17 residues. V lost 4 bases to trimming and J lost 1 base; unmatched junction nucleotides: 6. CDR3 DNA sequence: TGCGCCAGCAGTCTGACTAGCGGGGAGCTTTCCTACAATGAGCAGTTCTTC. Protein product: CASSLTSGELSYNEQFF.

The chain couples TRBV27 to TRBJ1-4, with 9 nucleotides matching TRBD1. With V trimmed by 5 bases and J by 7 bases, 8 bases remained unmatched. Germline assignment: CDR1 MNHEY and CDR2 SMNVEV (reference sequence). The CDR3 is 15 amino acids. The CDR3 DNA reads as TGTGCCAGCAGTACACCCGGGACAGGGTCTGAAAAACTGTTTTTT. Encoded protein: CASSTPGTGSEKLFF.

The V call is TRBV28, the J call TRBJ2-7; possible D gene TRBD2, 6 bases. Trimming cost V 4 bases and J 3 bases, with 19 bases left between them. The CDR3 is 16 residues long. Germline-derived CDR1 and CDR2 are MDHEN and SYDVKM. CDR3 region: CASSSPGVSNDYEQYF. The CDR3 DNA is TGTGCCAGCAGTTCCCCGGGAGTGTCCAACGACTACGAGCAGTACTTC.

The chain joins TRBV4-3 to TRBJ2-7; TRBD2 aligns across 10 bases. Germline CDR1 and CDR2: LGHNA and YSLEER. Trimming cost V 0 bases and J 0 bases; bases outside gene matches: 5. CDR3 size: 17 residues. DNA for the CDR3: TGCGCCAGCAGCCAAGAGCCCCTAGCGGGGGACTCCTACGAGCAGTACTTC. Protein product: CASSQEPLAGDSYEQYF.

This clone was picked up a small number of times. The chain is built from TRBV18 and TRBJ2-7, with a weak D call TRBD1 (5 bases). Germline loops: CDR1 KGHSH, CDR2 LQKENI. The CDR3 sequence is 15 residues long. The germline V and J ends were trimmed by 3 bases and 1 base, with 13 bases remaining between them. The CDR3 is CASSPSKGASYEQYF. CDR3 nucleotides: TGTGCCAGCTCACCTTCGAAAGGGGCTTCCTACGAGCAGTACTTC. Supplemented by reference TRBV18 and TRBJ2-7, the full variable domain reads NAGVMQNPRHLVRRRGQEARLRCSPMKGHSHVYWYRQLPEEGLKFMVYLQKENIIDESGMPKERFSAEFPKEGPSILRIQQVVRGDSAAYFCASSPSKGASYEQYFGPGTRLTVT.

There are a few counts of this clone. The V call is TRBV29-1, the J call TRBJ1-2; no firm D call. The ends were cut back, 1 base at V and 5 bases at J, with 11 bases in the middle. Germline CDR1 reads SQVTM; CDR2 reads ANQGSEA. The CDR3 length is 13 residues. The CDR3 DNA is TGCAGCGTTGAAGGGGTAGCAAGATATGGCTACACCTTC. This translates into CSVEGVARYGYTF.

The rearrangement joins TRBV28 to TRBJ1-2; 8 bases match TRBD1. The CDR3 extends over 18 amino acids. Unmatched junction bases numbered 16, after V lost 3 bases and J lost 4 bases. Looked up from germline, CDR1 is MDHEN and CDR2 is SYDVKM. Here the CDR3 reads CASSFNHPVAGGSYGYTF. The CDR3 nucleotides are TGTGCCAGCAGTTTTAACCATCCCGTAGCAGGGGGCAGCTATGGCTACACCTTC.

The chain links TRBV2 to TRBJ1-4, with D unresolved. CDR1 and CDR2 from the germline V gene are SNHLY and FYNNEI. Trimming removed 3 bases from V and 11 bases from J, with 13 bases in between. The CDR3 is 13 amino acids. The CDR3 DNA reads TGTGCCAGCAGTGATGCTCCGAGGAGGAAACTGTTTTTT. Amino acids: CASSDAPRRKLFF.

The chain has TRBV6-6 and TRBJ1-5; D gene ambiguous. From germline, CDR1 is MNHNY and CDR2 SVGAGI (reference sequence). The CDR3 runs to 11 residues. The V and J ends lost 5 bases and 9 bases respectively, with 8 bases between them. In DNA, the CDR3 is TGTGCCAGCAGTCCTCGGGGGCCCCAGCATTTT. Protein: CASSPRGPQHF.

A remark on this clone: The germline gene is not matched at one end of the junction; a read error may be the cause. The V and J genes are TRBV7-2 and TRBJ2-1; D is ambiguous. The CDR3 extends over 14 amino acids. Germline CDR1 reads SGHTA; CDR2 reads FQGNSA. The CDR3 DNA reads TGTGCCAGCAGCCCGCAAGGCTTAGGAGCTGGAGTAATCTTC. As protein: CASSPQGLGAGVIF.

The chain uses TRBV7-2 and TRBJ1-2; D might be TRBD1 (6 bases). Per germline, CDR1 SGHTA and CDR2 FQGNSA. V shed 1 base and J shed 6 bases, with 15 bases lying between them. The CDR3 runs 15 residues. CDR3 in DNA: TGTGCCAGCAGCTTAGTATGGGGGCAGGGCCATGGCTACACCTTC. Residues: CASSLVWGQGHGYTF.

The genes are TRBV28 and TRBJ1-1, with TRBD1 matching over 8 bases. J lost 2 bases, V lost 8 bases, and 4 bases had no gene match. The length of the CDR3 is 13 residues. In germline, CDR1 is MDHEN, CDR2 SYDVKM. CDR3 nucleotide sequence: TGTGCCAGCCTTTCAGGGGGCAACACTGAAGCTTTCTTT. Translation gives CASLSGGNTEAFF.

This clone was detected a few times. The V gene is TRBV28, the J gene TRBJ1-1; D is undetermined. V was cut by 8 bases and J by 3 bases, with 22 bases left in between. This CDR3 contains 16 residues. The germline gives CDR1 MDHEN, CDR2 SYDVKM. CDR3 sequence reads: CASPPFGRTQDTEAFF. CDR3 sequence (DNA): TGTGCCAGCCCCCCTTTTGGGAGGACGCAGGACACTGAAGCTTTCTTT.

This sequence joins TRBV28 and TRBJ1-5, with 11 bases fitting TRBD1. The CDR3 covers 18 residues. Germline-derived CDR1 and CDR2 are MDHEN and SYDVKM. With 3 bases clipped from V and 4 bases from J, the junction kept 11 bases outside the gene matches. The CDR3 is CASSLGQGGNSLNQPQHF. The CDR3 region has the DNA TGTGCCAGCAGTTTGGGACAGGGGGGAAATTCGTTGAATCAGCCCCAGCATTTT.

This clone has a single count. This chain joins TRBV5-1 and TRBJ2-5; TRBD1 aligns across 9 bases. Germline loops: CDR1 SGHRS, CDR2 YFSETQ. The CDR3 spans 14 residues. V lost 4 bases and J lost 3; bases outside the gene matches: 4. The DNA for the CDR3 is TGCGCCAGCAGCGGAGGGACAGGGAAAGAGACCCAGTACTTC. Its translation: CASSGGTGKETQYF.

CDR3 sequence reads: CASSRLAGNTGELFF. The CDR3 bases are TGTGCCAGCAGTCGACTAGCGGGGAACACCGGGGAGCTGTTTTTT. The chain has TRBV6-2 or TRBV6-3 and TRBJ2-2, with TRBD2 matching over 10 bases. V lost 5 bases and J lost 1; bases outside the gene matches: 1. Germline-derived CDR1 and CDR2 are MNHEY and SVGEGT. The CDR3 extends over 15 amino acids.

V usage is TRBV6-2 or TRBV6-3 and J usage is TRBJ2-7, with 7 bases that match TRBD2. The V and J ends lost 2 bases and 3 bases, in that order; junction bases with no gene match: 1. The germline V gene encodes CDR1 MNHEY and CDR2 SVGEGT. The CDR3 contains 13 residues. The DNA for the CDR3 is TGTGCCAGCAGTTACGGACTAGGCTACGAGCAGTACTTC. It specifies CASSYGLGYEQYF.

The gene calls are TRBV19 and TRBJ1-2, with D maybe TRBD1 (6 bases). V lost 6 bases and J lost 5, with 19 bases in between. Germline assignment: CDR1 LNHDA and CDR2 SQIVND (reference sequence). CDR3 length equals 15 residues. CDR3 DNA: TGTGCCAGTAGAACGGGACACCGACTTCTTTATGGCTACACCTTC. As protein: CASRTGHRLLYGYTF. Combining the CDR3 with reference TRBV19 and TRBJ1-2 gives the whole variable domain DGGITQSPKYLFRKEGQNVTLSCEQNLNHDAMYWYRQDPGQGLRLIYYSQIVNDFQKGDIAEGYSVSREKKESFPLTVTSAQKNPTAFYLCASRTGHRLLYGYTFGSGTRLTVV.

The rearrangement links TRBV5-1 to TRBJ2-2; 10 nucleotides align to TRBD2. The V gene's germline CDR1 is SGHRS and CDR2 YFSETQ. CDR3 size: 15 residues. With 4 bases clipped from V and 5 bases from J, the junction kept 5 bases outside the gene matches. The CDR3 sequence: CASSPTSGVTGELFF. DNA for the CDR3: TGCGCCAGCAGCCCTACTAGCGGGGTAACCGGGGAGCTGTTTTTT. The complete variable domain, with remaining parts taken from reference TRBV5-1 and TRBJ2-2, reads KAGVTQTPRYLIKTRGQQVTLSCSPISGHRSVSWYQQTPGQGLQFLFEYFSETQRNKGNFPGRFSGRQFSNSRSEMNVSTLELGDSALYLCASSPTSGVTGELFFGEGSRLTVL.